This T cell receptor (beta chain) was sequenced during a study of cytomegalovirus exposure and HLA in healthy donors. Details on this clone: The antigen is unknown.

Trimming stripped 5 bases from V and 9 bases from J, with 19 bases between. Germline assignment: CDR1 LGHNA and CDR2 YSLEER. The CDR3 sequence is 14 residues long. The PCR made use of 60 Vbeta and 13 Jbeta primers. Libraries were prepared by immunoSEQ multiplex PCR; TCRdb keeps only in-frame clonotypes and omits some of them. The top ten clones hold under 20% of a sample with about 75,000 clones, about 79% of them seen once. Broader study findings: Later analysis demonstrated an association between a missense DCLRE1C variant and TCR beta V- and J-gene trimming. Some public TCRs appeared in many individuals, while most sequences were rare.

The chain employs TRBV4-3 and TRBJ1-2; tentatively, D is TRBD1 (5 bases). The sequenced material came from PBMCs. This TCR was sampled from a man aged 70 or older in good health and CMV-seropositive. CDR3 residues: CASSSGATSMSYTF. The CDR3 DNA follows: TGCGCCAGCAGCAGTGGGGCGACATCTATGAGCTACACCTTC.